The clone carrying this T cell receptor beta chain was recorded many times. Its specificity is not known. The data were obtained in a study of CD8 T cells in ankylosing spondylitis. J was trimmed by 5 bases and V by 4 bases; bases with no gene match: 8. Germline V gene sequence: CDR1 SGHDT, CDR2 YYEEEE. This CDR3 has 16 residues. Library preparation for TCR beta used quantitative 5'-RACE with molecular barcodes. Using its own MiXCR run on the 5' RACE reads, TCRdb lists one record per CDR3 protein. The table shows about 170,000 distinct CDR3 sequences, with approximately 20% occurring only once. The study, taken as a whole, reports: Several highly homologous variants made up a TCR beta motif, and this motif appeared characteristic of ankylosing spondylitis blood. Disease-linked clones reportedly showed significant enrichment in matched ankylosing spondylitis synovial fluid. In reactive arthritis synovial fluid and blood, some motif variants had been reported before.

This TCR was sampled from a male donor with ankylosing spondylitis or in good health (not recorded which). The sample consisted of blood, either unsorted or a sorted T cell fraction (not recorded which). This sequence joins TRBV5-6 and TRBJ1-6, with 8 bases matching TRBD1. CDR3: CASSVPTGVNNSPLHF. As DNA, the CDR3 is TGTGCCAGCAGCGTGCCGACAGGGGTAAATAATTCACCCCTCCACTTT.